The rows below give T cell receptor beta chains drawn from one sample of a study of metastatic and nonmetastatic thyroid tumors. TCRdb re-processed the PCR reads through MiXCR. This table has under 25,000 clones, under 35% appearing once. Sequencing input: blood. The source is a female donor with papillary thyroid cancer or a benign thyroid nodule (not recorded which). Some clones in this sample may be carry-over from other donors' samples. The CDR3 runs from the conserved cysteine through the conserved F or W. The order of the fields is V gene, clone size, D gene, J gene, CDR3 protein, CDR3 DNA. A D gene is named only where the DNA matches it firmly. Clone size, where shown, is once, few, many, or a class for clones that have expanded.

TRBV27	medium-sized	TRBD1	TRBJ2-2	CASSSRGRVAGELFF	TGTGCCAGCAGCTCCAGGGGGCGGGTCGCCGGGGAGCTGTTTTTT
TRBV4-1	many	TRBD1	TRBJ1-5	CASSQLFGQVVQPQHF	TGCGCCAGCAGCCAACTTTTTGGACAGGTAGTTCAGCCCCAGCATTTT
TRBV28	-	-	TRBJ2-7	CASSFKVTSYEQYF	TGTGCCAGCAGTTTTAAGGTAACAAGCTACGAGCAGTACTTC
TRBV19	many	TRBD2	TRBJ2-1	CASKSLAGGSYNEQFF	TGTGCCAGTAAATCTTTAGCGGGGGGCTCCTACAATGAGCAGTTCTTC
TRBV20-1	many	-	TRBJ2-7	CSAPADSYEQYF	TGCAGTGCTCCAGCAGACTCCTACGAGCAGTACTTC
TRBV20-1	-	-	TRBJ2-5	CSAKRTGKETQYF	TGCAGTGCTAAACGTACAGGGAAAGAGACCCAGTACTTC
TRBV24-1	-	-	TRBJ2-3	CATSDPAGDRADTQYF	TGTGCCACCAGTGATCCCGCAGGTGATCGGGCAGATACGCAGTACTTT
TRBV2	-	-	TRBJ2-3	CASSETGSSTDTQYF	TGTGCCAGCAGTGAAACAGGATCTAGCACAGATACGCAGTATTTT
TRBV6-1	-	TRBD1	TRBJ1-6	CASKTGANSPLHF	TGTGCCAGCAAAACAGGGGCTAATTCACCCCTCCACTTT
TRBV14	-	-	TRBJ2-7	CAISQVAGFPYEQYF	TGTGCCATCAGCCAAGTCGCCGGGTTCCCCTACGAGCAGTACTTC
TRBV19	medium-sized	-	TRBJ2-7	CASSMRDGAYEQYF	TGTGCCAGTAGTATGCGGGACGGCGCCTACGAGCAGTACTTC
TRBV6-1	-	-	TRBJ1-3	CASRPRGRKGAGNTIYF	TGTGCCAGCAGACCTCGGGGAAGGAAGGGGGCTGGAAACACCATATATTTT
TRBV7-2	-	-	TRBJ2-5	CASSLGGGTDHQETQYF	TGTGCCAGCAGCTTAGGTGGGGGTACAGACCACCAAGAGACCCAGTACTTC
TRBV6-1	few	-	TRBJ1-5	CASSEKTANQPHHF	TGTGCCAGCAGTGAAAAGACAGCAAATCAGCCCCATCATTTT
TRBV4-1	-	-	TRBJ2-1	CASSQYNEQFF	TGCGCCAGCAGCCAGTACAATGAGCAGTTCTTC
TRBV6-4	few	TRBD2	TRBJ2-7	CASSETSGSHEQYF	TGTGCCAGCAGTGAGACTAGCGGGAGCCACGAGCAGTACTTC
TRBV7-2	medium-sized	-	TRBJ1-2	CASSLNRALGGYTF	TGTGCCAGCAGCTTAAACAGGGCCTTGGGGGGCTACACCTTC
TRBV15	few	-	TRBJ1-3	CATSIGWLSGNTIYF	TGTGCCACCAGCATTGGGTGGTTGTCTGGAAACACCATATATTTT
TRBV30	medium-sized	-	TRBJ1-3	CAWSRTGNTIYF	TGTGCCTGGAGTAGGACCGGAAACACCATATATTTT
TRBV7-9	-	-	TRBJ1-1	CASSSQGGGAEAFF	TGTGCCAGCAGCTCACAGGGAGGTGGGGCTGAAGCTTTCTTT
TRBV11-1	once	-	TRBJ2-7	CASSLGTGVGAYEQYF	TGTGCCAGCAGCCTGGGAACGGGAGTGGGCGCGTACGAGCAGTACTTC
TRBV5-1	-	TRBD1	TRBJ1-1	CASSFDRGGLNTEAFF	TGCGCCAGCAGCTTTGACAGGGGGGGCCTGAACACTGAAGCTTTCTTT
TRBV6-1	medium-sized	-	TRBJ2-7	CASREGPGRIHEQYF	TGTGCCAGCAGGGAGGGGCCGGGGCGGATCCACGAGCAGTACTTC
TRBV28	few	TRBD1	TRBJ2-7	CASSMIGQVYEQYF	TGTGCCAGCAGTATGATTGGACAGGTTTACGAGCAGTACTTC
TRBV6-1	-	-	TRBJ1-1	CASSENLQVTTEAFF	TGTGCCAGCAGTGAGAATCTACAGGTTACGACTGAAGCTTTCTTT
TRBV14	many	TRBD2	TRBJ2-1	CASSATSGKYNEQFF	TGTGCCAGCAGCGCGACTAGCGGGAAATACAATGAGCAGTTCTTC
TRBV9	many	TRBD2	TRBJ2-2	CASSATSRNTGELFF	TGTGCCAGCAGCGCGACTAGCAGAAACACCGGGGAGCTGTTTTTT
TRBV29-1	many	TRBD2	TRBJ2-2	CSVGLAGAGELFF	TGCAGCGTGGGACTAGCGGGAGCCGGGGAGCTGTTTTTT
TRBV20-1	medium-sized	-	TRBJ2-7	CSARDLGGPEQYF	TGCAGTGCTAGAGATCTAGGCGGCCCCGAGCAGTACTTC